Many counts were recorded for the clone carrying this T cell receptor beta chain. Its antigen is currently unknown. The junction differs from germline at one of its ends, possibly a read error. There are 18 residues in the CDR3. Germline-derived CDR1 and CDR2 are MNHEY and SMNVEV (reference sequence). These data are taken from a study of Graves' ophthalmopathy and Graves' hyperthyroidism. General observations from the study: Most clonotypes expanded in thyroid above 0.001 frequency were present in blood too. With roughly 65% sensitivity and approximately 72% specificity, the model predicted ophthalmopathy progression.

Fresh peripheral blood (over 9.5 ml) yielded the PBMCs. RNA transcripts provided the template for amplifying TCR beta CDR3 regions. RT-PCR in the first round used HTBI primers; a second-round multiplex PCR followed. Each CDR3 protein gets one entry after TCRdb re-called the multiplex PCR reads with MiXCR. The sample records a few hundred thousand distinct CDR3 sequences, roughly 21% being singletons. The rearrangement joins TRBV27 to TRBJ1-1; maybe TRBD1 (6 bases). This sequence was found in a woman in her forties or fifties with Graves' ophthalmopathy. The specimen was peripheral blood. As DNA, the CDR3 is TGTGCCAGCAGTTTCGGGGCTCCGGGACAAGGAACGAACACTGAAGCTTCCTTT. This gives the protein CASSFGAPGQGTNTEASF.